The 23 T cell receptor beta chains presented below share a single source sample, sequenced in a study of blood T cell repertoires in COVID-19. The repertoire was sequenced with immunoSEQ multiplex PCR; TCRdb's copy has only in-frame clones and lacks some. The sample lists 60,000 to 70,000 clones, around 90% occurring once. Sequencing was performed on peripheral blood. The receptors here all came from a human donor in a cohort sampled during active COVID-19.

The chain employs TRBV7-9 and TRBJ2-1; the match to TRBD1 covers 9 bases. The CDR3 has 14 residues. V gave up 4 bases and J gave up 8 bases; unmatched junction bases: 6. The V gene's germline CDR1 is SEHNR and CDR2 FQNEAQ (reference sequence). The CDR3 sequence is CASSSDRGSDEQFF. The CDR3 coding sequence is TGTGCCAGCAGCTCGGACAGGGGCTCCGATGAGCAGTTCTTC.

CDR3 loop: CASTPSAGRRDTQYF. As DNA, the CDR3 is TGTGCCAGTACGCCATCCGCGGGACGGCGCGATACGCAGTATTTT. The chain recombines TRBV6-4 with TRBJ2-3; D might be TRBD2 (6 bases). CDR1 is MRHNA, CDR2 SNTAGT, per germline. CDR3 length: 15 residues. The germline V and J ends were trimmed by 9 bases and 6 bases, with 22 bases remaining between them.

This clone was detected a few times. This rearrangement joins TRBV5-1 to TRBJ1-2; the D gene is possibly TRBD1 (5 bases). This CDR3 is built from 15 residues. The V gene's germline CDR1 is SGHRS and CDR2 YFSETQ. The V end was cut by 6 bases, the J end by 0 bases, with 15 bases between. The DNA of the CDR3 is TGCGCCAGCACGGGCGGGGCGCCGACTAACTATGGCTACACCTTC. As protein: CASTGGAPTNYGYTF.

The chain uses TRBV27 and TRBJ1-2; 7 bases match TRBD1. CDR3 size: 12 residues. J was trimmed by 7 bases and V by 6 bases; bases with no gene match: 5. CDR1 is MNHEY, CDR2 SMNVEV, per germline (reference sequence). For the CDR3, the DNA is TGTGCCAGCAGAGGACAGGTTACTGGCTACACCTTC. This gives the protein CASRGQVTGYTF.

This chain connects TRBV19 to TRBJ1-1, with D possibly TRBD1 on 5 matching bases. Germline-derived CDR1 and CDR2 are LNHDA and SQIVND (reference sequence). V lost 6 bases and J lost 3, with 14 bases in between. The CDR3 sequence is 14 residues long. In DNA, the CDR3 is TGTGCCAGTAGCGAAAGGGGCGCGGACACTGAAGCTTTCTTT. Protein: CASSERGADTEAFF.

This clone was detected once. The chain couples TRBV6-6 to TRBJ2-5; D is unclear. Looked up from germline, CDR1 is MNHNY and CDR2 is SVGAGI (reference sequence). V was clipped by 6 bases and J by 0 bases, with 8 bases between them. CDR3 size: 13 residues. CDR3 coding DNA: TGTGCCAGCAGCGCCCGGTACCAAGAGACCCAGTACTTC. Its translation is CASSARYQETQYF.

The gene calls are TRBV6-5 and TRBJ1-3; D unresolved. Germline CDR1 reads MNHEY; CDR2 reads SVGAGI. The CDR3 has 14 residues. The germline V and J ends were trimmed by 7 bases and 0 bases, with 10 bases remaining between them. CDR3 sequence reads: CASTDRVSGNTIYF. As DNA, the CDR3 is TGTGCCAGCACCGACCGGGTCTCTGGAAACACCATATATTTT.

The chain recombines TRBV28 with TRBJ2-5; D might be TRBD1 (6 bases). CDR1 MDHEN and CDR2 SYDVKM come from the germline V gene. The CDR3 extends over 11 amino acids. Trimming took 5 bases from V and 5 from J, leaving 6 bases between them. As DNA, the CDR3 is TGTGCCAGCAGTCAGGGGGAGACCCAGTACTTC. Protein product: CASSQGETQYF.

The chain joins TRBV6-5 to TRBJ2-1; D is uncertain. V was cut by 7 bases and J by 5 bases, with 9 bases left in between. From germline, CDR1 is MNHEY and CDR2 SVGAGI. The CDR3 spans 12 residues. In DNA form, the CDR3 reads TGTGCCAGCACAGGAACCAACAATGAGCAGTTCTTC. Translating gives CASTGTNNEQFF.

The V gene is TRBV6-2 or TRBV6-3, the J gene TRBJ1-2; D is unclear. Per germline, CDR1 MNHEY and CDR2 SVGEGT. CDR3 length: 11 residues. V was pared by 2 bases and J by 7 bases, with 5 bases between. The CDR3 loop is CASSYAGGYTF. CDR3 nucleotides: TGTGCCAGCAGTTACGCGGGTGGCTACACCTTC.

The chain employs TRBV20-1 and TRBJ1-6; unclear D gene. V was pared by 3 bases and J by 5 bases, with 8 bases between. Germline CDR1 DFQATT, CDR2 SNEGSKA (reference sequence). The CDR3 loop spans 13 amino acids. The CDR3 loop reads CSASRQDNSPLHF. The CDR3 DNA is TGCAGTGCTAGTAGGCAGGATAATTCACCCCTCCACTTT.

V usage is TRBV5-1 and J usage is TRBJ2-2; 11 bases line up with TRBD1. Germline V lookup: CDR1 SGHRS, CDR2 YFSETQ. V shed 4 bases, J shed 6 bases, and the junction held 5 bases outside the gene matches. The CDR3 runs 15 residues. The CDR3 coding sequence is TGCGCCAGCAGCCAGGGACAGGGGGTTTCCGGGGAGCTGTTTTTT. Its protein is CASSQGQGVSGELFF.

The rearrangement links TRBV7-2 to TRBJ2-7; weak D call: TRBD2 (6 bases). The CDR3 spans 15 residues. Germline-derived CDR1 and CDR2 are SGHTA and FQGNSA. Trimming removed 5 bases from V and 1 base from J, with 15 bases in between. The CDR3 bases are TGTGCCAGCAGCCGCCGCGGGACGGGATCCTACGAGCAGTACTTC. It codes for CASSRRGTGSYEQYF.

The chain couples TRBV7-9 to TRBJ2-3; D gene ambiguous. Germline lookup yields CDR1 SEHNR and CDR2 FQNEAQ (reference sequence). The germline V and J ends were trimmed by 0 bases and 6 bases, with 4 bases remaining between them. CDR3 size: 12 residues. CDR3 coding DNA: TGTGCCAGCAGCTTAGCTCGGGATACGCAGTATTTT. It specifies CASSLARDTQYF.

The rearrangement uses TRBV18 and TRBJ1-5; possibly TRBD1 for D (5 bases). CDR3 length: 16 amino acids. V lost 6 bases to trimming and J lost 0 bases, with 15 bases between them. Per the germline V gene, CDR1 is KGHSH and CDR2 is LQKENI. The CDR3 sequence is CASSTGGKLSNQPQHF. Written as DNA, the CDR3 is TGTGCCAGCTCCACAGGAGGGAAACTTAGCAATCAGCCCCAGCATTTT.

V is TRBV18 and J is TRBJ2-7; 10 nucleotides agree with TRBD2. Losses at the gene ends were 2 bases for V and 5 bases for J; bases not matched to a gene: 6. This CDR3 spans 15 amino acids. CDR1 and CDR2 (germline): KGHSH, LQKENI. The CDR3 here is CASSPKTLAGDEQYF. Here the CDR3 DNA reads TGTGCCAGCTCACCAAAAACCCTAGCGGGGGACGAGCAGTACTTC.

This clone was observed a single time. CDR3 nucleotides: TGTGCCAGCAGCCAAGTACAGGGGGCTGGGGGCTACACCTTC. Translated, it gives CASSQVQGAGGYTF. This chain uses TRBV3-1 (or the pseudogene TRBV3-2) with TRBJ1-2; 9 bases are a match to TRBD1. Germline V gene lookup returns CDR1 LGHDT and CDR2 YNNKEL (reference sequence). This CDR3 has 14 residues. V lost 1 base to trimming and J lost 8 bases; unmatched junction nucleotides: 5.

The CDR3 coding sequence is TGTGCCAGTAGTATAGATCGGACAGGGGTCGAGGTCGGGGAGCTGTTTTTT. Translated: CASSIDRTGVEVGELFF. The rearrangement joins TRBV19 to TRBJ2-2; TRBD1 matches 9 bases. The V gene end was trimmed by 0 bases and the J gene end by 7 bases; junction bases not matched to a gene: 9. The CDR3 covers 17 residues. Per the germline V gene, CDR1 is LNHDA and CDR2 is SQIVND (reference sequence).

CDR3 sequence: CASSPSRGAGGPYNEQFF. The CDR3 region has the DNA TGTGCCAGCAGCCCGAGTCGTGGAGCGGGAGGTCCCTACAATGAGCAGTTCTTC. This sequence joins TRBV7-9 and TRBJ2-1, with 9 bases matching TRBD2. CDR3 size: 18 residues. In germline, CDR1 is SEHNR, CDR2 FQNEAQ (reference sequence). V lost 5 bases to trimming and J lost 2 bases; unmatched junction nucleotides: 13.

CDR3 residues: CASSLSPPGTGNYGYTF. The CDR3 DNA sequence: TGTGCCAGCAGTTTATCCCCCCCCGGGACAGGGAACTATGGCTACACCTTC. The chain couples TRBV27 to TRBJ1-2, with 9 positions matching TRBD1. Trimming cost V 0 bases and J 2 bases; bases outside gene matches: 7. The CDR3 is 17 amino acids. Germline V gene sequence: CDR1 MNHEY, CDR2 SMNVEV (reference sequence).

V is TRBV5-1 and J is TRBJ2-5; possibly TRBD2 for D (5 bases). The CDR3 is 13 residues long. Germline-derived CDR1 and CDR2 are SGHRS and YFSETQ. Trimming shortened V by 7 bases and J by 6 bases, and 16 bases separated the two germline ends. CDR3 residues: CASSPSSIQTQYF. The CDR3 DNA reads TGCGCCAGCTCGCCTAGCTCCATACAGACCCAGTACTTC.

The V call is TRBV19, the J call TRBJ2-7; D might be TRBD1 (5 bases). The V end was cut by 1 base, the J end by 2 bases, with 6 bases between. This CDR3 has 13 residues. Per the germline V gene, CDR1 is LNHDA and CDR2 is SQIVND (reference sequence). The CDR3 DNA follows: TGTGCCAGTAGTATAGCGGACACCTACGAGCAGTACTTC. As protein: CASSIADTYEQYF.

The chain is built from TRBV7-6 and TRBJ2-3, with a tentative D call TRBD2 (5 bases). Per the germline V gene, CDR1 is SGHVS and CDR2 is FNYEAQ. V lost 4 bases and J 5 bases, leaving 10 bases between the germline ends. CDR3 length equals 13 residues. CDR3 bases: TGTGCCAGCAGCTCGGCTAGCCGAGATACGCAGTATTTT. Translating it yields CASSSASRDTQYF.